This note documents a single TCR beta chain sequence. Libraries were prepared by immunoSEQ multiplex PCR; TCRdb keeps only in-frame clonotypes and omits some of them. Of approximately 11,000 clones in the sample, roughly 85% are singletons; the top ten hold approximately 28%. Trimming took off 3 bases at V and 8 bases at J, with 14 bases between the two ends. Per germline, CDR1 SGHVS and CDR2 FQNEAQ. The CDR3 loop spans 14 amino acids. This sample stems from a study of PD-1 blockade in classical Hodgkin lymphoma. Each and every patient relapsed after autologous stem cell transplantation, and patients got differing brentuximab vedotin exposure.

The gene calls are TRBV7-8 and TRBJ2-1; tentative D call: TRBD2 (6 bases). The origin of this receptor is a human donor with classical Hodgkin lymphoma. Sequenced material: peripheral blood mononuclear cells (PBMCs), taken at baseline. Written as DNA, the CDR3 is TGTGCCAGCAGCTTTGGACTACCAGAAGATGAGCAGTTCTTC. Translation: CASSFGLPEDEQFF.